A selection of T cell receptor beta chains follows, all from one sample in a study of blood T cell repertoires in COVID-19. TCRdb's table, derived via immunoSEQ multiplex PCR, lists solely in-frame clones and lacks some. The profile shows some 450,000 clones, 70% to 90% of them singletons. The specimen was peripheral blood. The receptors shown here come from a man aged 18 to 35 with COVID-19, enrolled during active disease. The CDR3 runs from the conserved cysteine through the conserved F or W. Fields, in order: clone size, D gene, J gene, V gene, CDR3 protein, CDR3 DNA. A D gene is named only where the DNA matches it firmly. Not every row has a clone size; where given, it reads once, few, many or a size class.

- - TRBJ1-2 TRBV30 CAWKQVYGYTF TGTGCCTGGAAACAAGTCTATGGCTACACCTTC
- - TRBJ2-3 TRBV6-2/TRBV6-3 CASSYGLSPSTDTQYF TGTGCCAGCAGTTACGGACTGTCCCCTAGCACAGATACGCAGTATTTT
- TRBD1 TRBJ2-7 TRBV11-1 CASSLVPGTDEQYF TGTGCCAGCAGCTTAGTACCTGGGACAGACGAGCAGTACTTC
- TRBD2 TRBJ2-3 TRBV20-1 CSASTSGGPKGTDTQYF TGCAGTGCTAGTACCTCGGGGGGGCCCAAAGGCACAGATACGCAGTATTTT
- - TRBJ2-5 TRBV5-4 CASSDTGNQETQYF TGTGCCAGCAGCGATACAGGCAACCAAGAGACCCAGTACTTC
- TRBD2 TRBJ2-7 TRBV10-3 CAISETSGSYEQYF TGTGCCATCAGTGAAACTAGCGGGAGTTACGAGCAGTACTTC
- TRBD2 TRBJ2-1 TRBV7-3 CASSLFGTSGGNEQFF TGTGCCAGCAGCTTATTTGGGACTAGCGGTGGAAATGAGCAGTTCTTC
- - TRBJ1-1 TRBV27 CASSGLREAFF TGTGCCAGCAGTGGTCTCAGGGAAGCTTTCTTT
- - TRBJ2-1 TRBV30 CAWSGNSYNEQFF TGTGCCTGGAGTGGGAACAGTTACAATGAGCAGTTCTTC
- - TRBJ2-5 TRBV6-1 CASSVRPVGRGQETQYF TGTGCCAGCAGTGTGAGGCCAGTCGGAAGGGGCCAAGAGACCCAGTACTTC
- - TRBJ1-1 TRBV2 CASSQTAREAFF TGTGCCAGCAGCCAGACAGCGAGGGAAGCTTTCTTT
- TRBD2 TRBJ2-2 TRBV19 CASSIVKFGTSGGTGELFF TGTGCCAGTAGTATAGTAAAATTTGGGACTAGCGGGGGAACCGGGGAGCTGTTTTTT
- TRBD1 TRBJ2-2 TRBV6-5 CASSLRTGVTGELFF TGTGCCAGCAGTCTCCGGACAGGGGTTACCGGGGAGCTGTTTTTT
- - TRBJ2-3 TRBV6-5 CASRVQGTQYF TGTGCCAGCAGGGTCCAGGGTACGCAGTATTTT
- - TRBJ1-2 TRBV20-1 CSASSGSARGYTF TGCAGTGCTAGTTCAGGGTCAGCTCGGGGCTACACCTTC
- TRBD1 TRBJ1-4 TRBV29-1 CSVTDWDRGDSVEKLFF TGCAGCGTTACGGATTGGGACAGGGGGGACTCGGTGGAAAAACTGTTTTTT
- TRBD2 TRBJ2-1 TRBV27 CASSLSGLAGVRSYNEQFF TGTGCCAGCAGTTTATCGGGGCTAGCGGGGGTTCGCTCCTACAATGAGCAGTTCTTC
- TRBD2 TRBJ2-3 TRBV2 CASSPYLLAGGSTSTDTQYF TGTGCCAGCAGTCCCTACTTACTAGCGGGGGGGTCCACGAGCACAGATACGCAGTATTTT
- TRBD1 TRBJ1-1 TRBV5-5 CASSLGQGEGTEAFF TGTGCCAGCAGCTTGGGACAGGGAGAGGGTACTGAAGCTTTCTTT
- - TRBJ2-7 TRBV4-1 CASSRGYEQYF TGCGCCAGCAGCCGAGGTTACGAGCAGTACTTC
- - TRBJ1-1 TRBV14 CASSHTGTKLTEAFF TGTGCCAGCAGCCACACCGGGACAAAATTAACTGAAGCTTTCTTT
- TRBD2 TRBJ2-4 TRBV15 CATSRDLPSGGMYIQYF TGTGCCACCAGCAGAGATTTGCCTAGCGGGGGGATGTACATTCAGTACTTC
once TRBD2 TRBJ2-3 TRBV6-1 CASSEVGGTDTQYF TGTGCCAGCAGTGAAGTCGGGGGGACAGATACGCAGTATTTT
once TRBD2 TRBJ2-2 TRBV28 CASSSASGVQNTGELFF TGTGCCAGCAGTTCGGCTAGCGGGGTCCAGAACACCGGGGAGCTGTTTTTT
- TRBD2 TRBJ2-5 TRBV4-2 CASSQVLAGNGETQYF TGTGCCAGCAGCCAAGTCCTAGCGGGGAACGGAGAGACCCAGTACTTC
- - TRBJ1-2 TRBV5-1 CASSGRQYGYTF TGCGCCAGCTCCGGCAGGCAGTATGGCTACACCTTC
- TRBD2 TRBJ2-7 TRBV4-2 CASSQRGGSTYEQYF TGTGCCAGCAGCCAACGGGGCGGGAGTACCTACGAGCAGTACTTC
- TRBD1 TRBJ2-3 TRBV25-1 CASSWGQGEVTQYF TGTGCCAGCAGTTGGGGACAGGGGGAAGTTACGCAGTATTTT
- TRBD1 TRBJ1-2 TRBV19 CATQPTGALHGYTF TGTGCCACCCAACCGACAGGGGCACTACATGGCTACACCTTC
- - TRBJ2-7 TRBV11-3 CASSLTGYEQYF TGTGCCAGCAGCTTAACAGGGTACGAGCAGTACTTC
- - TRBJ2-5 TRBV4-2 CASSQANPSATYRETQYF TGTGCCAGCAGCCAAGCGAACCCTAGCGCGACCTACAGAGAGACCCAGTACTTC
once TRBD1 TRBJ1-2 TRBV30 CACNLKRVSLETGGRANYGYTF TGTGCCTGCAACCTAAAAAGGGTGTCTCTGGAGACAGGGGGTCGAGCTAACTATGGCTACACCTTC
- TRBD1 TRBJ2-2 TRBV7-9 CASSLGTGMIFF TGTGCCAGCAGCTTAGGGACAGGGATGATTTTTTTT